This passage covers 15 T cell receptor beta chains from one sample sequenced in a study of T cell responses to AZD1222 COVID-19 vaccine. Sequenced by immunoSEQ multiplex PCR; TCRdb stores in-frame clones only, minus some. This table has 90,000 to 120,000 clones, about 90% appearing once. The source was peripheral blood, collected 28 days after the second AZD1222 dose. These receptor sequences come from an adult who received the AZD1222 COVID-19 vaccine.

The count of this clone is one. One end of the junction varies from germline; a read error may be responsible. V and J are TRBV7-2 and TRBJ2-3, with 13 nucleotides matching TRBD2. Germline lookup yields CDR1 SGHTA and CDR2 FQGNSA. This CDR3 contains 17 residues. DNA for the CDR3: TGTGCCAGCAGCGCCCGGACTAGCGGGAGTCCCACAGCTACGCAGTATTTT. Translating gives CASSARTSGSPTATQYF. The whole variable domain, filled in from reference TRBV7-2 and TRBJ2-3, reads GAGVSQSPSNKVTEKGKDVELRCDPISGHTALYWYRQSLGQGLEFLIYFQGNSAPDKSGLPSDRFSAERTGGSVSTLTIQRTQQEDSAVYLCASSARTSGSPTATQYFGPGTRLTVL.

The CDR3 here is CASLYVGSNYGYTF. DNA for the CDR3: TGTGCCAGCCTGTACGTGGGGAGCAACTATGGCTACACCTTC. The rearrangement uses TRBV6-5 and TRBJ1-2; D gene ambiguous. The CDR3 has 14 residues. Per germline, CDR1 MNHEY and CDR2 SVGAGI. V dropped 8 bases and J dropped 2 bases, with 15 bases sitting between them.

The chain carries TRBV19 and TRBJ1-4, with D unresolved. Germline-derived CDR1 and CDR2 are LNHDA and SQIVND (reference sequence). Trimming shortened V by 9 bases and J by 5 bases, and 19 bases separated the two germline ends. This CDR3 contains 15 residues. The CDR3 coding sequence is TGTGCCAGCAGTTCTCAATGGGGTCCAAATGAAAAACTGTTTTTT. It codes for CASSSQWGPNEKLFF.

J is TRBJ1-2 and V is TRBV30; D possibly corresponds to TRBD1 (5 bases). This CDR3 comprises 15 residues. Germline V CDR1 and CDR2: GTSNPN, SVGIG (reference sequence). V lost 4 bases and J lost 4, with 19 bases in between. CDR3 in amino acids: CAWKGEGEVPYGYTF. CDR3 nucleotide sequence: TGTGCCTGGAAAGGGGAGGGCGAGGTTCCCTATGGCTACACCTTC.

The gene calls are TRBV10-2 and TRBJ2-3, with a weak D call TRBD2 (6 bases). There are 14 residues in the CDR3. With 5 bases removed from V and 0 bases from J, the gap between germline ends came to 9 bases. The germline V gene encodes CDR1 WSHSY and CDR2 SAAADI. The CDR3 nucleotides are TGCGCCAGCAGTCCCGGGACTAGCACAGATACGCAGTATTTT. It yields the protein CASSPGTSTDTQYF.

The chain employs TRBV5-1 and TRBJ1-3; maybe TRBD1 (6 bases). CDR1 and CDR2 from the germline V gene are SGHRS and YFSETQ. V shed 0 bases and J shed 0 bases, with 10 bases lying between them. CDR3 length equals 16 residues. CDR3 nucleotide sequence: TGCGCCAGCAGCTTGGGACAGGCCCACTCTGGAAACACCATATATTTT. Amino acid sequence: CASSLGQAHSGNTIYF.

V gene TRBV12-3 or TRBV12-4 combines with J gene TRBJ2-1; D gene unclear. The CDR3 sequence is 11 residues long. V lost 6 bases, J lost 9 bases, and 9 bases lay in between. The CDR3 coding sequence is TGTGCCAGCAGCCCCATCGGTGAGCAGTTCTTC. Its translation is CASSPIGEQFF.

The CDR3 DNA is TGTGCCAGCAGCTTGGCCCCGATAGACACCGGGGAGCTGTTTTTT. Amino acids: CASSLAPIDTGELFF. The rearrangement joins TRBV5-5 to TRBJ2-2, with D unclear. The CDR3 is 15 amino acids. Looked up from germline, CDR1 is SGHKS and CDR2 is YYEKEE (reference sequence). V lost 0 bases, J lost 3 bases, and 9 bases lay in between.

The J gene is TRBJ2-5, the V gene TRBV27; 7 nucleotides align to TRBD2. V dropped 3 bases and J dropped 6; count of bases not matched to a gene: 7. The germline V gene encodes CDR1 MNHEY and CDR2 SMNVEV (reference sequence). This CDR3 contains 14 residues. The CDR3 reads CASSFGRGTQTQYF. The CDR3 bases are TGTGCCAGCAGTTTTGGGCGGGGGACTCAGACCCAGTACTTC.

The chain is built from TRBV3-1 (or the pseudogene TRBV3-2) and TRBJ2-2, with 10 bases identical to TRBD1. Germline V gene sequence: CDR1 LGHDT, CDR2 YNNKEL (reference sequence). The ends lost 4 bases at V and 5 bases at J; junction bases unmatched: 7. The CDR3 sequence is 16 residues long. CDR3 region: CASSRRTGGWTGELFF. CDR3 bases: TGTGCCAGCAGCCGCCGGACAGGGGGGTGGACCGGGGAGCTGTTTTTT.

The V and J genes are TRBV5-1 and TRBJ2-1; 8 positions match TRBD2. CDR1 is SGHRS, CDR2 YFSETQ, per germline. CDR3 length: 17 residues. The junction had 9 bases not matched to a gene; V was cut back by 0 bases and J by 4 bases. This chain's CDR3 is CASSLDVDGREYNEQFF. The DNA of the CDR3 is TGCGCCAGCAGCTTGGATGTGGACGGGAGGGAATACAATGAGCAGTTCTTC.

The chain is built from TRBV4-2 and TRBJ2-3, with 9 positions matching TRBD1. The germline gives CDR1 LGHNA, CDR2 YNFKEQ. The V segment lost 4 bases and the J segment 6 bases; nucleotides outside the gene matches: 14. This CDR3 has 17 amino acids. In DNA, the CDR3 is TGTGCCAGCAGCCCCACCGGGACAGGGATATTCTCGGATACGCAGTATTTT. Translation gives CASSPTGTGIFSDTQYF.

The chain couples TRBV28 to TRBJ2-3, with TRBD1 identical over 7 bases. This CDR3 has 13 amino acids. Per the germline V gene, CDR1 is MDHEN and CDR2 is SYDVKM. The J segment lost 3 bases and the V segment lost 8 bases, leaving 5 bases of the junction unmatched. CDR3 loop: CASQDRRTDTQYF. DNA for the CDR3: TGTGCCAGCCAGGACAGGAGGACAGATACGCAGTATTTT. The full variable domain, rest sourced from reference TRBV28 and TRBJ2-3, is DVKVTQSSRYLVKRTGEKVFLECVQDMDHENMFWYRQDPGLGLRLIYFSYDVKMKEKGDIPEGYSVSREKKERFSLILESASTNQTSMYLCASQDRRTDTQYFGPGTRLTVL.

In its sample, this clone was seen once. This chain joins TRBV4-1 and TRBJ2-7; tentative D call: TRBD2 (5 bases). Per germline, CDR1 MGHRA and CDR2 YSYEKL. Trimming shortened V by 1 base and J by 3 bases, and 13 bases separated the two germline ends. This CDR3 comprises 15 residues. This CDR3 reads CASSQGGSPIYEQYF. CDR3 bases: TGCGCCAGCAGCCAAGGAGGGTCACCGATCTACGAGCAGTACTTC.

This chain links TRBV7-2 with TRBJ2-4; D is uncertain. In germline, CDR1 is SGHTA, CDR2 FQGNSA. Deletions cut 9 bases from V and 6 bases from J, with 15 bases between. This CDR3 has 13 amino acids. The CDR3 sequence is CASGPSMGNIQYF. The DNA for the CDR3 is TGTGCCAGTGGCCCTTCGATGGGAAACATTCAGTACTTC. The full variable domain, in which reference TRBV7-2 and TRBJ2-4 provide the parts outside the CDR3, is GAGVSQSPSNKVTEKGKDVELRCDPISGHTALYWYRQSLGQGLEFLIYFQGNSAPDKSGLPSDRFSAERTGGSVSTLTIQRTQQEDSAVYLCASGPSMGNIQYFGAGTRLSVL.